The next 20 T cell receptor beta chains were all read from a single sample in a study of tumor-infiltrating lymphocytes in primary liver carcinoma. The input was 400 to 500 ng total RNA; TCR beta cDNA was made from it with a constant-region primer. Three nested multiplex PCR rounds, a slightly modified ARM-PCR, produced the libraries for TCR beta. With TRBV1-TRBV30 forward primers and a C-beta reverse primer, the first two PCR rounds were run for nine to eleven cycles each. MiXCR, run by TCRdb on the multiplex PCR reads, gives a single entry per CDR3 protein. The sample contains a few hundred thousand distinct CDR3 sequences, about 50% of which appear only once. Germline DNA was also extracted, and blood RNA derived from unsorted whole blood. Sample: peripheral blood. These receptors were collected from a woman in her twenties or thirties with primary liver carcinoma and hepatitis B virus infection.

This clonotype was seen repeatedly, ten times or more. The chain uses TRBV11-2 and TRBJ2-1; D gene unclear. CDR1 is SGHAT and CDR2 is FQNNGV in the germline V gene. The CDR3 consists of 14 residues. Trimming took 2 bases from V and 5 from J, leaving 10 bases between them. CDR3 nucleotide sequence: TGTGCCAGCAGCTTAACGTCTGGTCACAATGAGCAGTTCTTC. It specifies CASSLTSGHNEQFF.

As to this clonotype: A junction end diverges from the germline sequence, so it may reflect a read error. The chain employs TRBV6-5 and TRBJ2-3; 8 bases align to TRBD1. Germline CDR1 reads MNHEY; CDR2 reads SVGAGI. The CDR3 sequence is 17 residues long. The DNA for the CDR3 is TGTGCCAGCAGTTACTCGAGACGGACAGGGCTGGCAGATAAGCAGTATTTT. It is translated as CASSYSRRTGLADKQYF.

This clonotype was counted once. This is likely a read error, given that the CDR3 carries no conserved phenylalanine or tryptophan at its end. The CDR3 nucleotides are TGTGCCAGCGGCTTAGGCCGGAAAGGGGTGCCACAAGAGACCCAGTACATC. Its translation is CASGLGRKGVPQETQYI. The V and J genes are TRBV11-2 and TRBJ2-5; possible D gene TRBD1, 5 bases. CDR3 size: 17 residues. CDR1 SGHAT and CDR2 FQNNGV come from the germline V gene.

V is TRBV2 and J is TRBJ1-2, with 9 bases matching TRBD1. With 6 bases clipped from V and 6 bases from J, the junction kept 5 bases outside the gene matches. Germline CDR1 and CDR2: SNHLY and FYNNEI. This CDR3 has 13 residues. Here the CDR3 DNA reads TGTGCCAGCAGGCTACAGGGGGCGGATGGCTACACCTTC. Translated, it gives CASRLQGADGYTF.

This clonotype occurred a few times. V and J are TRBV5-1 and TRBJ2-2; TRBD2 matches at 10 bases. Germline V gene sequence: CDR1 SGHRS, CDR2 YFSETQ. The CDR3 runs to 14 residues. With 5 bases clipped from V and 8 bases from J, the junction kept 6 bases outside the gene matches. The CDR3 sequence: CASSLAGVTGELFF. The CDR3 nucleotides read TGCGCCAGCAGTCTAGCGGGAGTAACTGGGGAGCTGTTTTTT. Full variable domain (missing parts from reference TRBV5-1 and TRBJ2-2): KAGVTQTPRYLIKTRGQQVTLSCSPISGHRSVSWYQQTPGQGLQFLFEYFSETQRNKGNFPGRFSGRQFSNSRSEMNVSTLELGDSALYLCASSLAGVTGELFFGEGSRLTVL.

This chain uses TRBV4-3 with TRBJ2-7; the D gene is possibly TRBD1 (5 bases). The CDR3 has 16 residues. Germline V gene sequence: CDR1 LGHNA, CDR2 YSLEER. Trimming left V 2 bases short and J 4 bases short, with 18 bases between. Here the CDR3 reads CASSQFSDAQGYEQYF. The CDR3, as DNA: TGCGCCAGCAGCCAATTTAGTGACGCTCAGGGTTACGAGCAGTACTTC.

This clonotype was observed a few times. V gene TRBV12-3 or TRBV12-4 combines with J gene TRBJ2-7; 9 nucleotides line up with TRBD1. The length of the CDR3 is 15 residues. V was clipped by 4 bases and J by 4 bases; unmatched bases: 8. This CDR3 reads CASSSPGQGVYEQYF. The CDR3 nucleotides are TGTGCCAGCAGTTCGCCGGGACAGGGCGTGTACGAGCAGTACTTC.

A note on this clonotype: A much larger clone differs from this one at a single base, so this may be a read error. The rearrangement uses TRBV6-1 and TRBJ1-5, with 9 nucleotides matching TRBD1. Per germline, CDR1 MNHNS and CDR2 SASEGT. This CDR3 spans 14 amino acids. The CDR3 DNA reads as TGTACCAGCAGAACGGGACAGGGACATCAGCCCCAGCATTTT. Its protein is CTSRTGQGHQPQHF.

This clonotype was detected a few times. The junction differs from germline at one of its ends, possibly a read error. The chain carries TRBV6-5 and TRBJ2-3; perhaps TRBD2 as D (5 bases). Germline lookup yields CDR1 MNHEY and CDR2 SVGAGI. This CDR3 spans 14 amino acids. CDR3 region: CASSYDSGSQAQYF. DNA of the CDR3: TGTGCTAGCAGTTATGATTCGGGGAGTCAGGCGCAGTATTTT.

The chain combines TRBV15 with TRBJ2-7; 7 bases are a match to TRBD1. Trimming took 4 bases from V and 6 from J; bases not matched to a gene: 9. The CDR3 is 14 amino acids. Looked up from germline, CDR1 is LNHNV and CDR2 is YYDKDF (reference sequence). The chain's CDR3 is CATSIRTGDGEQYF. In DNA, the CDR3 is TGTGCCACCAGCATACGTACAGGGGATGGCGAGCAGTACTTC.

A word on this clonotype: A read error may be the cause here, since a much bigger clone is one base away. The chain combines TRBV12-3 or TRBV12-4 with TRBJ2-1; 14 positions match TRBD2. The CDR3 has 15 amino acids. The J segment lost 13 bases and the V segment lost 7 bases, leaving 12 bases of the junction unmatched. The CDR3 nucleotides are TGTGCCAGCATACCCACCGGGACTAGCGGGAGCGGACAGTTCTTC. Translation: CASIPTGTSGSGQFF.

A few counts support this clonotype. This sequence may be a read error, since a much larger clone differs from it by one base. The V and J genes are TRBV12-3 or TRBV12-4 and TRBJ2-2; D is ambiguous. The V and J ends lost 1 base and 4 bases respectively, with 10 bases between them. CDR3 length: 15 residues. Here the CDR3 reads CASSLGASSTGELFF. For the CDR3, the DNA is TGTGCCAGCAGTTTAGGAGCCTCGAGCACCGGGGAGCTGTTTTTT.

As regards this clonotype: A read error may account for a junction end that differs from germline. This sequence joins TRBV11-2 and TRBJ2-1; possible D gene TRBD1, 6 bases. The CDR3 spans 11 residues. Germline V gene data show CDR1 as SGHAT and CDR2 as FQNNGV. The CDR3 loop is CASSLDRRQFF. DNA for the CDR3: TGTGCAAGCAGCTTAGACAGGAGGCAGTTCTTC.

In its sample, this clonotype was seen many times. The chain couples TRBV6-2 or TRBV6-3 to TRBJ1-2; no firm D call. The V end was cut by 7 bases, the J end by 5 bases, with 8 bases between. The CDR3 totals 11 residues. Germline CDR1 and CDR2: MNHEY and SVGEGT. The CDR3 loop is CASTLGYGYTF. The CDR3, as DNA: TGTGCCAGCACTCTCGGGTATGGCTACACCTTC.

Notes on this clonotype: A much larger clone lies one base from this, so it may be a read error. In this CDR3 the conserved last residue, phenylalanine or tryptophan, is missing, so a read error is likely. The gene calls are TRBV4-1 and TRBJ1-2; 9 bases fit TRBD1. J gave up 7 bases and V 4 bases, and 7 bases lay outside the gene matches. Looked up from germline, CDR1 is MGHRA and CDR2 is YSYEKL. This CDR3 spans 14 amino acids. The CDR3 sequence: CASSPGQGISGYTS. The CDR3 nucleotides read TGCGCCAGCAGCCCGGGACAGGGAATTTCTGGCTACACCTCC.

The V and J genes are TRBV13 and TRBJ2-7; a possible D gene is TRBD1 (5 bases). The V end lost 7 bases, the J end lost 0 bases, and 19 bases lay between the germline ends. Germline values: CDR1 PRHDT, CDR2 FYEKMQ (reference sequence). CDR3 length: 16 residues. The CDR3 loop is CASNGQGRRSSYEQYF. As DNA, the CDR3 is TGTGCCAGCAACGGACAAGGGCGGCGGAGCTCCTACGAGCAGTACTTC.

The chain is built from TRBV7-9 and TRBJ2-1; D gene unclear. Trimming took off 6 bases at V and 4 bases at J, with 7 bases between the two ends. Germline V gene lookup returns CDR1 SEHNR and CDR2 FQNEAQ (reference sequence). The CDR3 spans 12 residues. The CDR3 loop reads CASSSEYNEQFF. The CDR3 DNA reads TGTGCCAGCAGTTCGGAGTACAATGAGCAGTTCTTC.

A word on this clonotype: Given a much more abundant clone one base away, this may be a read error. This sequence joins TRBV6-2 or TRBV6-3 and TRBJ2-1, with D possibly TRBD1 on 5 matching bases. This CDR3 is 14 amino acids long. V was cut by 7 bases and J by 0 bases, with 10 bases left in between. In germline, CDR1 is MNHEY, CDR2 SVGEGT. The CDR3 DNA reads TGTGCCAGCACCCAGGGCAGCTCCTACAATGAGCAGTTCTTC. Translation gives CASTQGSSYNEQFF.

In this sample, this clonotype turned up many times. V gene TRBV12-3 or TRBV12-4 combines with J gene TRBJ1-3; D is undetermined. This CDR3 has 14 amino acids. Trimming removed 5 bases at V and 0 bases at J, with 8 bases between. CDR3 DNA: TGTGCCAGCAGTCCGACCAACTCTGGAAACACCATATATTTT. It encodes CASSPTNSGNTIYF.

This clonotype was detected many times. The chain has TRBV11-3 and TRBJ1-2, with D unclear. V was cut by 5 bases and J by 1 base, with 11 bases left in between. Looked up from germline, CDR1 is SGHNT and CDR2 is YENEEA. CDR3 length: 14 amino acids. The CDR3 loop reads CASSPGESNYGYTF. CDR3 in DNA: TGTGCCAGCAGCCCCGGAGAGAGTAACTATGGCTACACCTTC.